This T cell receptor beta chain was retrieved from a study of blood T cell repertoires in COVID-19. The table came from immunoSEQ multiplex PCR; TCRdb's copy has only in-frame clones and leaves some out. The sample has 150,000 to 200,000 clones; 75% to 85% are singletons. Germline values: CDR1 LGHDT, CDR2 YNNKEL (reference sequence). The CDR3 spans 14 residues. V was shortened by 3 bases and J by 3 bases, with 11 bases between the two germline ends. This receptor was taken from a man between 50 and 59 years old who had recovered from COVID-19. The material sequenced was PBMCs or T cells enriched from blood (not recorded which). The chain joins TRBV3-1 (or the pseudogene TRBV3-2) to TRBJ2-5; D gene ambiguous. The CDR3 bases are TGTGCCAGCAGCCAGATTCCGCCAGAAGAGACCCAGTACTTC. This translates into CASSQIPPEETQYF.